The table lists the clone carrying this T cell receptor beta chain with a few counts. Its antigen remains unknown. Every TCR cDNA molecule bore a unique molecular identifier. TCRdb passed the 5' RACE reads through MiXCR, listing each CDR3 protein once. Among about 46,000 distinct CDR3 sequences, around 11% were seen once, and the ten largest hold more than 25%. The sample belongs to a study of spatial heterogeneity in lung cancer. CDR1 and CDR2 from the germline V gene are DFQATT and SNEGSKA (reference sequence). Unmatched junction bases numbered 3, after V lost 2 bases and J lost 0 bases. The CDR3 runs to 14 residues. This sample's time point: blood at routine non-recurrence follow-up after resection. No cells were sorted before sequencing. The whole RNA sequenced was extracted from tumor, nontumor lung or frozen PBMC. Study-wide results and limits: Compared with follow-up, resection was when ubiquitous expanded tumor TCRs appeared in blood more.

The clonotype originates from a male donor with early-stage non-small cell lung cancer. The chain joins TRBV20-1 to TRBJ2-7; 8 positions agree with TRBD2. This material consisted of PBMCs, taken at follow-up. The CDR3 loop is CSARLAGFSYEQYF. CDR3 coding DNA: TGCAGTGCTAGATTAGCGGGGTTCTCCTACGAGCAGTACTTC.